These 32 T cell receptor beta chains came from one sample sequenced in a study of blood T cell repertoires in COVID-19. TCRdb's copy holds only in-frame clones and misses some; the assay was immunoSEQ multiplex PCR. The sample comprises 25,000 to 35,000 clones, over 70% of which are singletons, and about a sixth rests with the top ten. The sample was peripheral blood. The receptors were sampled from a woman aged 55-69 years with acute or convalescent COVID-19.

The chain carries TRBV6-1 and TRBJ2-2; weak D call: TRBD2 (6 bases). The CDR3 loop spans 18 amino acids. Germline CDR1 reads MNHNS; CDR2 reads SASEGT. The germline V and J ends were trimmed by 1 base and 7 bases, with 22 bases remaining between them. The CDR3 loop is CASSEDRLGGNRGGELFF. Here the CDR3 DNA reads TGTGCCAGCAGTGAAGATCGCCTGGGAGGAAATCGGGGCGGGGAGCTGTTTTTT.

The chain carries TRBV7-6 and TRBJ2-7, with TRBD2 matching over 9 bases. The CDR3 length is 15 residues. The V gene end was trimmed by 8 bases and the J gene end by 0 bases; junction bases not matched to a gene: 8. The germline gives CDR1 SGHVS, CDR2 FNYEAQ. This CDR3 reads CASGNSGGLSYEQYF. For the CDR3, the DNA is TGTGCCAGCGGCAATAGCGGGGGCCTCTCCTACGAGCAGTACTTC.

The chain has TRBV19 and TRBJ1-5, with D possibly matching TRBD1 (6 bases). The CDR3 spans 15 residues. CDR1 and CDR2 from the germline V gene are LNHDA and SQIVND (reference sequence). V was pared by 5 bases and J by 4 bases, with 15 bases between. CDR3 in amino acids: CASSGGARGNQPQHF. CDR3 in DNA: TGTGCCAGTAGTGGAGGCGCCAGGGGTAATCAGCCCCAGCATTTT.

The J gene is TRBJ1-5, the V gene TRBV9, with 7 bases fitting TRBD1. V lost 4 bases and J lost 0; bases outside the gene matches: 4. The germline V gene encodes CDR1 SGDLS and CDR2 YYNGEE. The CDR3 totals 15 residues. CDR3 sequence: CASSRQGHSNQPQHF. The CDR3, as DNA: TGTGCCAGCAGCCGACAGGGACATAGCAATCAGCCCCAGCATTTT.

V gene TRBV4-2 combines with J gene TRBJ1-2, with TRBD1 identical over 7 bases. There are 14 residues in the CDR3. Trimming took 0 bases from V and 8 from J; bases not matched to a gene: 6. The germline CDR1 and CDR2 sequences are LGHNA and YNFKEQ. CDR3: CASSQDNRGGGYTF. In nucleotides, the CDR3 is TGTGCCAGCAGCCAAGATAACAGGGGAGGAGGCTACACCTTC.

The chain employs TRBV18 and TRBJ2-7, with 8 bases identical to TRBD2. This CDR3 is built from 14 residues. The germline V gene encodes CDR1 KGHSH and CDR2 LQKENI. V dropped 2 bases and J dropped 3; count of bases not matched to a gene: 3. The CDR3 nucleotides are TGTGCCAGCTCACCAGCCGCGGGGGGCTACGAGCAGTACTTC. Its protein product is CASSPAAGGYEQYF. Supplemented by reference TRBV18 and TRBJ2-7, the full variable domain reads NAGVMQNPRHLVRRRGQEARLRCSPMKGHSHVYWYRQLPEEGLKFMVYLQKENIIDESGMPKERFSAEFPKEGPSILRIQQVVRGDSAAYFCASSPAAGGYEQYFGPGTRLTVT.

A single count supports this clone. The chain couples TRBV7-8 to TRBJ2-1, with 7 bases that match TRBD1. Germline lookup yields CDR1 SGHVS and CDR2 FQNEAQ. The V and J ends lost 5 bases and 9 bases, in that order; junction bases with no gene match: 10. The CDR3 contains 14 residues. This CDR3 reads CASSPTWTGGEQFF. The CDR3 DNA reads as TGTGCCAGCAGCCCAACTTGGACAGGAGGTGAGCAGTTCTTC.

This clone was seen just once. V gene TRBV14 combines with J gene TRBJ1-1; D is ambiguous. The CDR3 runs to 15 residues. Germline V gene lookup returns CDR1 SGHDN and CDR2 FVKESK. The V end lost 0 bases, the J end lost 7 bases, and 15 bases lay between the germline ends. CDR3 nucleotide sequence: TGTGCCAGCAGCCAAGATGGAGTGAGGTTTATTGAAGCTTTCTTT. The encoded protein is CASSQDGVRFIEAFF. The complete variable domain, with remaining parts taken from reference TRBV14 and TRBJ1-1, reads EAGVTQFPSHSVIEKGQTVTLRCDPISGHDNLYWYRRVMGKEIKFLLHFVKESKQDESGMPNNRFLAERTGGTYSTLKVQPAELEDSGVYFCASSQDGVRFIEAFFGQGTRLTVV.

This clone has a single count. The V and J genes are TRBV18 and TRBJ1-1, with 10 positions matching TRBD1. V was clipped by 6 bases and J by 2 bases; unmatched bases: 12. Looked up from germline, CDR1 is KGHSH and CDR2 is LQKENI. This CDR3 has 17 amino acids. The CDR3 loop reads CASSPLRQGASNTEAFF. The CDR3, as DNA: TGTGCCAGCTCCCCCCTACGACAGGGGGCCTCAAACACTGAAGCTTTCTTT.

This clone was found once. The chain has TRBV27 and TRBJ2-2, with a tentative D call TRBD2 (5 bases). Germline lookup yields CDR1 MNHEY and CDR2 SMNVEV (reference sequence). V dropped 5 bases and J dropped 4 bases, with 11 bases sitting between them. The CDR3 spans 14 residues. The CDR3 nucleotides are TGTGCCAGCAGTCTACGACGGGGCACCGGGGAGCTGTTTTTT. It translates to CASSLRRGTGELFF.

The sample holds a few counts of this clone. This chain links TRBV19 with TRBJ2-1; no definite D call. V was trimmed by 7 bases and J by 4 bases, leaving 14 bases between them. Germline CDR1 and CDR2: LNHDA and SQIVND (reference sequence). CDR3 length equals 14 residues. The CDR3 is CASTSTGSYNEQFF. The CDR3, as DNA: TGTGCCAGTACTTCGACTGGAAGTTACAATGAGCAGTTCTTC.

The V call is TRBV4-1, the J call TRBJ2-3; 12 bases agree with TRBD2. Losses at the gene ends were 4 bases for V and 2 bases for J; bases not matched to a gene: 10. CDR1 and CDR2 (germline): MGHRA, YSYEKL. This CDR3 is built from 18 residues. CDR3 region: CASSRDWTSGTTTDTQYF. CDR3 nucleotides: TGCGCCAGCAGCCGCGACTGGACTAGCGGGACGACCACAGATACGCAGTATTTT.

The gene calls are TRBV5-4 and TRBJ1-2; TRBD1 is a possible D gene (6 bases). Germline values: CDR1 SGHNT, CDR2 YYREEE (reference sequence). Trimming pared 3 bases from V and 3 bases from J, leaving 15 bases between. The CDR3 is 15 residues long. The CDR3 here is CASSSDSSRDYGYTF. DNA for the CDR3: TGTGCCAGCAGCTCGGACAGCTCGAGGGACTATGGCTACACCTTC.

This clone appeared a few times. The rearrangement joins TRBV5-1 to TRBJ2-7; the D is unclear. Germline values: CDR1 SGHRS, CDR2 YFSETQ. Trimming cost V 3 bases and J 7 bases, with 11 bases left between them. The CDR3 contains 12 residues. Here the CDR3 reads CASSSTLREQYF. For the CDR3, the DNA is TGCGCCAGCAGCTCAACTCTAAGAGAGCAGTACTTC.

The chain joins TRBV12-3 or TRBV12-4 to TRBJ2-3; the D is unclear. This CDR3 is built from 13 residues. The V end lost 7 bases, the J end lost 1 base, and 9 bases lay between the germline ends. As DNA, the CDR3 is TGTGCCAGCACCCTAGGTGGCACAGATACGCAGTATTTT. Its protein is CASTLGGTDTQYF.

The rearrangement joins TRBV15 to TRBJ1-2; possible D gene TRBD1, 6 bases. CDR1 and CDR2 from the germline V gene are LNHNV and YYDKDF (reference sequence). V lost 8 bases to trimming and J lost 8 bases, with 21 bases between them. The CDR3 consists of 14 residues. The CDR3 is CATLTSGAPKGYTF. DNA of the CDR3: TGTGCCACCCTCACGTCAGGGGCGCCGAAGGGCTACACCTTC.

This chain uses TRBV24-1 with TRBJ2-3, with 7 bases lining up with TRBD1. Per germline, CDR1 KGHDR and CDR2 SFDVKD. V gave up 9 bases and J gave up 6 bases; unmatched junction bases: 8. This CDR3 is 13 amino acids long. The CDR3 protein is CATGARGSDTQYF. CDR3 sequence (DNA): TGTGCCACCGGAGCCAGGGGGTCCGATACGCAGTATTTT.

This clone appeared a single time. The chain couples TRBV12-3 or TRBV12-4 to TRBJ1-3; tentatively, D is TRBD1 (5 bases). Deletions cut 7 bases from V and 1 base from J, with 8 bases between. CDR3 length: 13 amino acids. Written as DNA, the CDR3 is TGTGCCAGCACCCAGGGTTCTGGAAACACCATATATTTT. This codes for CASTQGSGNTIYF.

This clone was counted only a few times. This chain uses TRBV12-5 with TRBJ1-2; 9 nucleotides line up with TRBD1. This CDR3 spans 17 amino acids. Trimming cost V 2 bases and J 0 bases; bases outside gene matches: 7. Germline V gene data show CDR1 as LGHNT and CDR2 as FRNRAP. The CDR3 loop is CASGLNPGTGTNYGYTF. In nucleotides, the CDR3 is TGTGCTAGTGGTTTGAACCCCGGGACAGGGACTAACTATGGCTACACCTTC.

The rearrangement links TRBV13 to TRBJ2-5; TRBD2 matches at 8 bases. The CDR3 sequence is 16 residues long. Looked up from germline, CDR1 is PRHDT and CDR2 is FYEKMQ (reference sequence). The V segment lost 0 bases and the J segment 1 base; nucleotides outside the gene matches: 4. CDR3 amino acids: CASSLGTSGSQETQYF. CDR3 nucleotides: TGTGCCAGCAGCTTAGGTACTAGCGGATCCCAAGAGACCCAGTACTTC.

This chain connects TRBV18 to TRBJ1-1; TRBD1 aligns across 9 bases. The CDR3 sequence is 15 residues long. The germline CDR1 and CDR2 sequences are KGHSH and LQKENI. Trimming cost V 2 bases and J 6 bases; bases outside gene matches: 7. The CDR3 DNA reads TGTGCCAGCTCACCATTCAGGGACAGGGTCTCTGAAGCTTTCTTT. Translation: CASSPFRDRVSEAFF.

V is TRBV7-9 and J is TRBJ1-1; the D gene is possibly TRBD1 (5 bases). Trimming removed 1 base from V and 6 bases from J, with 12 bases in between. The CDR3 totals 14 residues. CDR1 is SEHNR, CDR2 FQNEAQ, per germline (reference sequence). CDR3 DNA sequence: TGTGCCAGCAGCTTAGGGCAGGGAAATCCTGAAGCTTTCTTT. Translated, it gives CASSLGQGNPEAFF.

This clone was counted once. The rearrangement uses TRBV20-1 and TRBJ2-3; tentative D call: TRBD2 (5 bases). The length of the CDR3 is 11 residues. Germline V gene data show CDR1 as DFQATT and CDR2 as SNEGSKA (reference sequence). V lost 6 bases and J 5 bases, leaving 9 bases between the germline ends. The CDR3 DNA reads as TGCAGTGCCCTACGGGGAGATACGCAGTATTTT. Translating gives CSALRGDTQYF.

The rearrangement links TRBV12-3 or TRBV12-4 to TRBJ1-2; D gene ambiguous. Trimming took off 6 bases at V and 8 bases at J, with 16 bases between the two ends. The CDR3 consists of 13 residues. The CDR3 DNA reads as TGTGCCAGCAGGTTGTCCAGGTCCTTGGGCTACACCTTC. It encodes CASRLSRSLGYTF.

The chain recombines TRBV4-1 with TRBJ2-1; 11 nucleotides align to TRBD2. Unmatched junction bases numbered 6, after V lost 1 base and J lost 4 bases. This CDR3 has 17 residues. From germline, CDR1 is MGHRA and CDR2 YSYEKL. The chain's CDR3 is CASSQGPLAGAYNEQFF. The CDR3 bases are TGCGCCAGCAGCCAAGGACCACTAGCGGGGGCTTACAATGAGCAGTTCTTC.

CDR3 nucleotides: TGTGCCACCAGTGTCGGTCTAGGCTATGGCTACACCTTC. It translates to CATSVGLGYGYTF. J is TRBJ1-2 and V is TRBV24-1; no clear D gene. This CDR3 is built from 13 residues. The germline V gene has CDR1 KGHDR and CDR2 SFDVKD. Trimming left V 5 bases short and J 4 bases short, with 10 bases between.

The CDR3 sequence is CASGLATGFFTGELFF. The CDR3 DNA sequence: TGTGCTAGTGGTTTGGCTACAGGGTTCTTCACCGGGGAGCTGTTTTTT. V and J are TRBV12-5 and TRBJ2-2; TRBD1 might be the D (6 bases). There are 16 residues in the CDR3. Trimming pared 1 base from V and 4 bases from J, leaving 13 bases between. CDR1 is LGHNT and CDR2 is FRNRAP in the germline V gene.

On this clone itself: The sample carries other DNA sequences with the same CDR3. The chain joins TRBV5-6 to TRBJ1-5; D is uncertain. The ends were cut back, 0 bases at V and 3 bases at J, with 7 bases in the middle. This CDR3 region has 14 residues. Germline CDR1 is SGHDT and CDR2 is YYEEEE. The CDR3 region is CASSLGQANQPQHF. For the CDR3, the DNA is TGTGCCAGCAGCTTGGGGCAGGCCAATCAGCCCCAGCATTTT.

The chain combines TRBV27 with TRBJ2-4, with D possibly TRBD1 on 6 matching bases. Trimming shortened V by 7 bases and J by 0 bases, and 16 bases separated the two germline ends. CDR3 length equals 16 residues. CDR1 MNHEY and CDR2 SMNVEV come from the germline V gene (reference sequence). The CDR3 DNA is TGTGCCAGCACCTTCACACAGGGTCTAGCCAAAAACATTCAGTACTTC. Residues: CASTFTQGLAKNIQYF.

DNA of the CDR3: TGTGCCAGCAGCGCGTACAGTGGTGGCACTGAAGCTTTCTTT. It yields the protein CASSAYSGGTEAFF. The J gene is TRBJ1-1, the V gene TRBV5-4; no clear D. Germline V gives CDR1 SGHNT, CDR2 YYREEE (reference sequence). The CDR3 sequence is 14 residues long. Trimming left V 4 bases short and J 4 bases short, with 14 bases between.

This clone has a single count. V is TRBV6-1 and J is TRBJ1-3; TRBD1 aligns across 7 bases. Germline CDR1 is MNHNS and CDR2 is SASEGT. V shed 4 bases and J 5 bases; nucleotides not matched to a gene: 14. This CDR3 is built from 17 residues. The CDR3 DNA reads as TGTGCCAGCAGTGCATGGGCGATATCGGGACAGAGAAACACCATATATTTT. Translated: CASSAWAISGQRNTIYF.

V gene TRBV7-9 combines with J gene TRBJ2-3, with 7 bases lining up with TRBD1. CDR3 size: 14 residues. CDR1 and CDR2 from the germline V gene are SEHNR and FQNEAQ (reference sequence). Trimming removed 0 bases from V and 4 bases from J; junction bases left unmatched: 1. The CDR3 loop reads CASSLAQGADTQYF. The CDR3 nucleotides are TGTGCCAGCAGCTTAGCGCAGGGGGCAGATACGCAGTATTTT.